Sequencing of this TCR beta chain was carried out in a study of cytomegalovirus exposure and HLA in healthy donors. V lost 8 bases, J lost 9 bases, and 15 bases stayed unmatched. The CDR3 runs 15 residues. CDR1 is SGHAT and CDR2 is FQNNGV in the germline V gene. PCR primers comprised 60 Vbeta and 13 Jbeta primers. The repertoire was sequenced with immunoSEQ multiplex PCR; TCRdb's copy has only in-frame clones and lacks some. The profile shows about 150,000 clones, around four fifths of them singletons. Sequencing used PBMCs. The sequence came from a woman aged 18-35 years in good health and CMV-seronegative. This chain links TRBV11-2 with TRBJ2-1; the match to TRBD2 covers 8 bases. The CDR3 region has the DNA TGTGCCAGCCGCCTGACGGCTAGCGGGTGGGGTGAGCAGTTCTTC. Residues: CASRLTASGWGEQFF.